This T cell receptor beta chain was identified in a study of CD8+CD57+ T cells in acquired aplastic anemia. The wider study: Average DNA yield from sorted CD4+ and CD8+ cells was roughly 3.1 ug. The study's findings and limits: Patients and controls had in common 25 to 30 CD8+ CDR3 sequences. Patients and controls were not found to differ significantly in CD8+ Simpson's diversity.

Genomic DNA, the template, was used for profiling of the TCR beta VDJ and CDR3. From the reads, TCRdb called clonotypes with MiXCR, one entry per CDR3 protein. Of some 280,000 distinct CDR3 sequences in the sample, 55% to 60% were seen once. At least ten counts were recorded for this clonotype. The antigen remains undetermined. Germline-derived CDR1 and CDR2 are SGDLS and YYNGEE. CDR3 length: 12 amino acids. Trimming took 0 bases from V and 9 from J, leaving 4 bases between them. This TCR came from a human donor with severe aplastic anemia or a healthy control (not recorded which). Source material: sorted CD4+, CD8+, or CD8+CD57+ T cells (not recorded which) from PBMCs. The chain carries TRBV9 and TRBJ1-6, with D uncertain. The CDR3 coding sequence is TGTGCCAGCAGCGTAGCGAGTTCACCCCTCCACTTT. This codes for CASSVASSPLHF.